What follows describes a single T cell receptor beta chain. Its target is unknown. Every TCR beta cDNA library bore unique molecular identifiers. In TCRdb, the PCR reads were re-called with MiXCR into one record per CDR3 protein. Here the sample spans 740,000 or so distinct CDR3 sequences, approximately 57% being singletons. The sample comes from a study of post-analysis software for immune sequencing data. Study findings and constraints: Controls had lower frequencies than patients of five TRBV segments, which included TRBV5-6, TRBV5-1 and TRBV20-1.

Germline V gene sequence: CDR1 MGHRA, CDR2 YSYEKL. The CDR3 length is 16 residues. The ends were cut back, 1 base at V and 0 bases at J, with 13 bases in the middle. This receptor was taken from a girl aged 10-17 years with multiple sclerosis. The rearrangement links TRBV4-1 to TRBJ2-7, with D unresolved. Source material: blood. The CDR3 DNA follows: TGCGCCAGCAGCCAAGCGACACTTTTTCCCTCCTACGAGCAGTACTTC. This encodes CASSQATLFPSYEQYF.